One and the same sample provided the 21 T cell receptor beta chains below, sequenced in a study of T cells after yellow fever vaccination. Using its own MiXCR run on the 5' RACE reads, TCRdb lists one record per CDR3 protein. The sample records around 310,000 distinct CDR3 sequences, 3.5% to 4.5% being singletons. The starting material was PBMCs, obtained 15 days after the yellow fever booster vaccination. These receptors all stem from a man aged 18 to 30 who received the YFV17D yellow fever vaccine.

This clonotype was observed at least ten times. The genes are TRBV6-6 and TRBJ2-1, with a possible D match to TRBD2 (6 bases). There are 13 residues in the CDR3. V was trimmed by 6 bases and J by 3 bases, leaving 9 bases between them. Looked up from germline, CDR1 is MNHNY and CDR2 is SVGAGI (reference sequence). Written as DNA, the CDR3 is TGTGCCAGCAGGAGCGGGTTCTACAATGAGCAGTTCTTC. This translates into CASRSGFYNEQFF.

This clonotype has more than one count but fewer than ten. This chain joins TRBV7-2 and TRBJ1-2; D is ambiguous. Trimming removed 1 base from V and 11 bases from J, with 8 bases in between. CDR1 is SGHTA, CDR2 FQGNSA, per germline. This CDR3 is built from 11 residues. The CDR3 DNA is TGTGCCAGCAGCTTAGGATACAGTTACACCTTC. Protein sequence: CASSLGYSYTF.

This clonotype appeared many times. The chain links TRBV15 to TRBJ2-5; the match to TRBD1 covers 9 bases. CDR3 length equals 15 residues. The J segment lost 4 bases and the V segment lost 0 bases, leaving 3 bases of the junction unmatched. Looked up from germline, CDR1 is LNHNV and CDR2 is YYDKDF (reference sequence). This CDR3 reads CATSRDPDRGETQYF. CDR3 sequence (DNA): TGTGCCACCAGCAGAGATCCGGACAGGGGAGAGACCCAGTACTTC.

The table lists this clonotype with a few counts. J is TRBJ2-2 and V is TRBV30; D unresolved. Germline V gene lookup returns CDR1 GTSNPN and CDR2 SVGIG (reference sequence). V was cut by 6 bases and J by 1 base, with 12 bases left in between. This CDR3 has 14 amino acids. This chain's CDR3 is CACPGPLNTGELFF. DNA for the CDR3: TGTGCCTGCCCGGGTCCACTGAACACCGGGGAGCTGTTTTTT.

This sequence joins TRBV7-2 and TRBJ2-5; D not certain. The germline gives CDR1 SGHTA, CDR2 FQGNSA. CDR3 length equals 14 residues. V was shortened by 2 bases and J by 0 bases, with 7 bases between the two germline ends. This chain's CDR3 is CASSLRVYQETQYF. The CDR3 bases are TGTGCCAGCAGCTTACGGGTGTACCAAGAGACCCAGTACTTC.

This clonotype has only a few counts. The CDR3 DNA reads TGCGCCAGCAGCCCCGGACGGTTGGGTGTTATCCAGTACTTC. Protein: CASSPGRLGVIQYF. V is TRBV5-1 and J is TRBJ2-5; D gene uncertain. Deletions cut 4 bases from V and 10 bases from J, with 20 bases between. The V gene's germline CDR1 is SGHRS and CDR2 YFSETQ. This CDR3 spans 14 amino acids.

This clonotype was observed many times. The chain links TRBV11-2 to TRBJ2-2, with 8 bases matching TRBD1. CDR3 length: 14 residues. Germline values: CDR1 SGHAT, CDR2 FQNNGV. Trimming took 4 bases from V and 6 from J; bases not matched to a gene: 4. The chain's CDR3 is CASSSWTGSGELFF. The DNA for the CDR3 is TGTGCCAGCAGCTCGTGGACAGGGTCCGGGGAGCTGTTTTTT.

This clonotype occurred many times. CDR3 nucleotide sequence: TGCAGTGCCCCGGGTGGCTATGGCTACACCTTC. Translating it yields CSAPGGYGYTF. The chain recombines TRBV20-1 with TRBJ1-2, with D hard to call. Germline CDR1 DFQATT, CDR2 SNEGSKA (reference sequence). This CDR3 spans 11 amino acids. V was shortened by 6 bases and J by 4 bases, with 9 bases between the two germline ends.

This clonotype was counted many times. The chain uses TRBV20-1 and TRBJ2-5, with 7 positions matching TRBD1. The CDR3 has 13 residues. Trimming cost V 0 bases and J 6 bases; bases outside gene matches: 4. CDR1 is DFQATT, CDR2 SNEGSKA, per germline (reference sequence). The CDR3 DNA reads TGCAGTGCTAGAGAAGGGGGCCTGAAGACCCAGTACTTC. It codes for CSAREGGLKTQYF.

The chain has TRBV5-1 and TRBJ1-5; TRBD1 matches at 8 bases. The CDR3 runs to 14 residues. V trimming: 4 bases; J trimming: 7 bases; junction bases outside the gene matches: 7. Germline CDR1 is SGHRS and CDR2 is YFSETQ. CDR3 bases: TGCGCCAGCAGCCCGGACAGGGTCGAACAGCCCCAGCATTTT. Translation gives CASSPDRVEQPQHF.

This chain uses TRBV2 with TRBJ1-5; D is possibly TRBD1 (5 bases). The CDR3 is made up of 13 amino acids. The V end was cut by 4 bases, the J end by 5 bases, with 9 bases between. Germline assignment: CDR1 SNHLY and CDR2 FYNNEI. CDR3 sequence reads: CASSGWGYQPQHF. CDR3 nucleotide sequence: TGTGCCAGCAGTGGCTGGGGGTATCAGCCCCAGCATTTT.

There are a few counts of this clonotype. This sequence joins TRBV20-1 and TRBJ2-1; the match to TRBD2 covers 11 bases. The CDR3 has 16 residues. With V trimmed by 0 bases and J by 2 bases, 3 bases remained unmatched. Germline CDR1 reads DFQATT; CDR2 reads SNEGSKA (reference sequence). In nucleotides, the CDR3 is TGCAGTGCTAGAGAGGTAGCGGGGGGGACCTACAATGAGCAGTTCTTC. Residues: CSAREVAGGTYNEQFF.

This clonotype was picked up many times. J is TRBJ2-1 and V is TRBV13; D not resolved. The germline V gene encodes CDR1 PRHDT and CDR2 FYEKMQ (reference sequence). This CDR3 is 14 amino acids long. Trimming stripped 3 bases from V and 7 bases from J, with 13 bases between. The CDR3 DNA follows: TGTGCCAGCAGCTTCCCCTCCCGAAGGAATGAGCAGTTCTTC. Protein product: CASSFPSRRNEQFF.

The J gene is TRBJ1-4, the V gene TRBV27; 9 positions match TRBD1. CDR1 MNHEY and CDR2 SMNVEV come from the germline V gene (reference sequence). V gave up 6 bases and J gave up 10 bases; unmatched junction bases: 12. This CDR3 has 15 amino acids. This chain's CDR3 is CASRTLTGGGGKLFF. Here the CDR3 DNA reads TGTGCCAGCAGGACCCTAACAGGGGGCGGGGGAAAACTGTTTTTT.

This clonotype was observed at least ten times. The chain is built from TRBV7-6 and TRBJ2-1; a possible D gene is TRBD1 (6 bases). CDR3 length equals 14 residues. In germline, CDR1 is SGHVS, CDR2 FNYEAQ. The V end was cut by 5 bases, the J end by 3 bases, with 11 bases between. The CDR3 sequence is CASSAQTGYNEQFF. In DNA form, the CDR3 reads TGTGCCAGCAGCGCCCAGACAGGCTACAATGAGCAGTTCTTC.

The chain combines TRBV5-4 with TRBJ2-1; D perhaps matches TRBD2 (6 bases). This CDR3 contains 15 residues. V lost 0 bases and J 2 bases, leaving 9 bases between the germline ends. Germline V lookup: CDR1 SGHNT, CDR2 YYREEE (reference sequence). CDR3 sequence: CASSLGGVAYNEQFF. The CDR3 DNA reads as TGTGCCAGCAGCTTGGGGGGGGTAGCCTACAATGAGCAGTTCTTC.

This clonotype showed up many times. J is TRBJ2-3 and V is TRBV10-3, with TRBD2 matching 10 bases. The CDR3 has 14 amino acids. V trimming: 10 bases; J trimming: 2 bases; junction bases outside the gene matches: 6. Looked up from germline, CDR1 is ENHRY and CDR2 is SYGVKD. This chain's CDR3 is CATLAGENTDTQYF. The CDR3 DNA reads TGTGCCACCCTAGCGGGGGAAAACACAGATACGCAGTATTTT.

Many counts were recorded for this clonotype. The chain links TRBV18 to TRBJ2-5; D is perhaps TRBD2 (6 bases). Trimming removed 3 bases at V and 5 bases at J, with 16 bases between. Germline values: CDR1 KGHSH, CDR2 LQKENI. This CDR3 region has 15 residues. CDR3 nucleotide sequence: TGTGCCAGCTCACCCCGGAGGGGACGGGAGGAGACCCAGTACTTC. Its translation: CASSPRRGREETQYF.

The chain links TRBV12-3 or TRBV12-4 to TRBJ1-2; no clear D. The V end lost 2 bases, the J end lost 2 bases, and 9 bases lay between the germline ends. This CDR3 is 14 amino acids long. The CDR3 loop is CASSLWAVNYGYTF. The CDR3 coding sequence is TGTGCCAGCAGTTTATGGGCGGTGAACTATGGCTACACCTTC.

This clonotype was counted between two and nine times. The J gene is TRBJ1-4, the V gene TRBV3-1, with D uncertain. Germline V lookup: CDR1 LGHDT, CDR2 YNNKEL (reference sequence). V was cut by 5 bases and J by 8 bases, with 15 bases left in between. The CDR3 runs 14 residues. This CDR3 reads CASSMTGNGEKLFF. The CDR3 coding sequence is TGTGCCAGCAGCATGACGGGGAATGGCGAAAAACTGTTTTTT.

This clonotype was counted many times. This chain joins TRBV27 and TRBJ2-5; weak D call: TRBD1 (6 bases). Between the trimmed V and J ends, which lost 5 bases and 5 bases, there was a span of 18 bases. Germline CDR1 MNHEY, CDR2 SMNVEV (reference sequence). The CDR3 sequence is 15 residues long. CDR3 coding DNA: TGTGCCAGCAGTGCACGCAGGGGTTATGGGGAGACCCAGTACTTC. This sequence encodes CASSARRGYGETQYF.